The 32 T cell receptor beta chains listed next were all sequenced from one sample in a study of T cell repertoires in cytomegalovirus infection. MiXCR was run by TCRdb on the reads, yielding one entry per CDR3 protein. The sample yields 750,000 to 900,000 distinct CDR3 sequences, 25% to 30% seen once. Their cognate antigens are unknown. Material: cultured CD8+ T cells from PBMCs, obtained from culture after CMV antigen stimulation. The receptors come from a human donor in good health (CMV status not recorded). Some clones in this sample may be carry-over from other donors' samples.

V is TRBV6-6 and J is TRBJ2-2, with 8 bases lining up with TRBD2. CDR1 is MNHNY, CDR2 SVGAGI, per germline (reference sequence). J lost 4 bases, V lost 0 bases, and 4 bases had no gene match. The CDR3 contains 16 residues. DNA for the CDR3: TGTGCCAGCAGTTACTCGCGGGGGGCCACCACCGGGGAGCTGTTTTTT. Protein product: CASSYSRGATTGELFF.

Comment on this clonotype: One junction end disagrees with the germline gene, perhaps due to a read error. This chain links TRBV7-7 with TRBJ2-1; 7 bases match TRBD2. CDR3 length equals 16 residues. Germline V gives CDR1 SSHAT, CDR2 FNYEAQ (reference sequence). The CDR3 DNA reads as TGTGCTAGCAGCTTAGGGCTAGCGGCCTCCTACAATGAGCAGTTCTTC. Protein: CASSLGLAASYNEQFF.

In its sample, this clonotype was seen a few times. The rearrangement joins TRBV6-6 to TRBJ2-2, with 11 bases fitting TRBD2. CDR1 and CDR2 (germline): MNHNY, SVGAGI (reference sequence). The CDR3 extends over 16 amino acids. Losses at the gene ends were 8 bases for V and 2 bases for J; bases not matched to a gene: 7. CDR3 bases: TGTGCCAGCGACCAACTAGCGGGGGACAACACCGGGGAGCTGTTTTTT. This encodes CASDQLAGDNTGELFF.

The rearrangement joins TRBV6-5 to TRBJ2-2; 8 bases match TRBD1. The CDR3 runs to 14 residues. The V gene's germline CDR1 is MNHEY and CDR2 SVGAGI. V lost 0 bases, J lost 8 bases, and 2 bases stayed unmatched. This chain's CDR3 is CASSYSTGAGELFF. For the CDR3, the DNA is TGTGCCAGCAGTTACTCGACAGGGGCAGGGGAGCTGTTTTTT.

The chain couples TRBV10-3 to TRBJ1-4; TRBD1 matches 10 bases. The CDR3 is 15 residues long. Germline CDR1 is ENHRY and CDR2 is SYGVKD. Trimming at V came to 3 bases and at J to 7 bases, leaving 5 bases not matched to a gene. CDR3 nucleotide sequence: TGTGCCATCAGTGAATCGGACAGGGGGGTTGAAAAACTGTTTTTT. This translates into CAISESDRGVEKLFF.

The table lists this clonotype with many counts. The chain has TRBV7-2 and TRBJ2-2, with 7 positions matching TRBD1. This CDR3 comprises 16 residues. V dropped 1 base and J dropped 4; count of bases not matched to a gene: 6. From germline, CDR1 is SGHTA and CDR2 FQGNSA. CDR3: CASSLVFGTVTGELFF. For the CDR3, the DNA is TGTGCCAGCAGCTTAGTTTTCGGGACAGTCACCGGGGAGCTGTTTTTT. The full variable domain, with the rest looked up from reference TRBV7-2 and TRBJ2-2, is GAGVSQSPSNKVTEKGKDVELRCDPISGHTALYWYRQSLGQGLEFLIYFQGNSAPDKSGLPSDRFSAERTGGSVSTLTIQRTQQEDSAVYLCASSLVFGTVTGELFFGEGSRLTVL.

In its sample, this clonotype was seen a few times. This chain joins TRBV5-6 and TRBJ2-3, with D perhaps given as TRBD1 or TRBD2 (6 bases each). From germline, CDR1 is SGHDT and CDR2 YYEEEE. Trimming removed 7 bases from V and 4 bases from J, with 19 bases in between. The CDR3 contains 15 residues. The DNA for the CDR3 is TGTGCCAGCCGCGAACGAGGGGGGACATCAGATACGCAGTATTTT. It is translated as CASRERGGTSDTQYF.

This clonotype has just a few counts. The CDR3 region has the DNA TGTGCCAGCAGCGCCTCGCCTTCTGACACGCAGTATTTT. Translating gives CASSASPSDTQYF. The chain combines TRBV6-5 with TRBJ2-3; no clear D gene. Deletions cut 6 bases from V and 9 bases from J, with 16 bases between. The CDR3 has 13 amino acids. The germline V gene has CDR1 MNHEY and CDR2 SVGAGI.

This clonotype was counted between two and nine times. The rearrangement links TRBV12-3 or TRBV12-4 to TRBJ2-1; D remains ambiguous. V was pared by 2 bases and J by 8 bases, with 10 bases between. CDR3 length: 13 amino acids. CDR3 sequence reads: CASSLRPGDEQFF. CDR3 bases: TGTGCCAGCAGTTTACGTCCAGGCGATGAGCAGTTCTTC.

The chain couples TRBV7-6 to TRBJ2-5, with 15 bases fitting TRBD2. The germline V gene encodes CDR1 SGHVS and CDR2 FNYEAQ. V lost 4 bases, J lost 1 base, and 13 bases stayed unmatched. The CDR3 is 20 residues long. The CDR3 loop reads CASSWAIRTSGGAPQETQYF. Written as DNA, the CDR3 is TGTGCCAGCAGCTGGGCGATAAGGACTAGCGGGGGGGCTCCCCAAGAGACCCAGTACTTC.

This clonotype has at least ten counts. The chain joins TRBV19 to TRBJ1-5; D is unclear. The ends were cut back, 1 base at V and 0 bases at J, with 4 bases in the middle. This CDR3 region has 14 residues. CDR1 LNHDA and CDR2 SQIVND come from the germline V gene (reference sequence). CDR3: CASSIGYSNQPQHF. Here the CDR3 DNA reads TGTGCCAGTAGTATAGGATATAGCAATCAGCCCCAGCATTTT.

This sequence joins TRBV25-1 and TRBJ2-3, with D unclear. The CDR3 sequence is 14 residues long. The V gene lost 5 bases and the J gene lost 5 bases, with 14 bases spanning the gap. Per germline, CDR1 MGHDK and CDR2 SYGVNS. CDR3 bases: TGTGCCAGCAGTTTCAGGAGAGCAGGAGATACGCAGTATTTT. Encoded protein: CASSFRRAGDTQYF.

The chain employs TRBV6-5 and TRBJ2-5, with D tentatively TRBD1 (5 bases). V dropped 2 bases and J dropped 3 bases, with 10 bases sitting between them. CDR3 length: 14 amino acids. Germline V CDR1 and CDR2: MNHEY, SVGAGI. CDR3 in amino acids: CASSYREGEETQYF. The CDR3 bases are TGTGCCAGCAGTTACAGGGAAGGGGAAGAGACCCAGTACTTC.

This clonotype was recorded a few times. This chain joins TRBV4-1 and TRBJ2-7; 10 bases match TRBD2. Germline V CDR1 and CDR2: MGHRA, YSYEKL. V lost 6 bases, J lost 2 bases, and 7 bases stayed unmatched. The CDR3 totals 15 residues. The CDR3 is CASSRLAGETYEQYF. The CDR3 DNA follows: TGCGCCAGCAGTCGACTAGCGGGCGAAACCTACGAGCAGTACTTC.

This clonotype has only a few counts. This chain links TRBV7-6 with TRBJ2-2, with D unclear. The CDR3 is made up of 14 amino acids. CDR1 is SGHVS, CDR2 FNYEAQ, per germline. V lost 5 bases to trimming and J lost 4 bases, with 11 bases between them. The CDR3 is CASSPRSLTGELFF. The CDR3 region has the DNA TGTGCCAGCAGCCCCCGCTCCCTCACCGGGGAGCTGTTTTTT.

This clonotype was counted only a few times. The J gene is TRBJ2-5, the V gene TRBV7-4, with D unresolved. Between the trimmed V and J ends, which lost 6 bases and 4 bases, there was a span of 6 bases. Per germline, CDR1 SGHVT and CDR2 SQSDAQ. The length of the CDR3 is 11 residues. CDR3 region: CASRFRETQYF. CDR3 in DNA: TGTGCCAGCAGGTTCCGAGAGACCCAGTACTTC.

This chain uses TRBV12-3 or TRBV12-4 with TRBJ1-1; D gene uncertain. Trimming took 3 bases from V and 8 from J, leaving 10 bases between them. The CDR3 runs 12 residues. CDR3 in amino acids: CASSLDGLEAFF. CDR3 DNA: TGTGCCAGCAGTTTGGACGGCTTAGAAGCTTTCTTT.

The V gene is TRBV24-1, the J gene TRBJ2-2, with a tentative D call TRBD1 (6 bases). The CDR3 totals 15 residues. CDR1 and CDR2 (germline): KGHDR, SFDVKD. V lost 4 bases and J 4 bases, leaving 12 bases between the germline ends. CDR3 sequence reads: CATSERQVVTGELFF. Here the CDR3 DNA reads TGTGCCACCAGTGAGAGACAGGTGGTCACCGGGGAGCTGTTTTTT.

The chain is built from TRBV10-3 and TRBJ1-2, with D unclear. V lost 6 bases and J 8 bases, leaving 10 bases between the germline ends. Per germline, CDR1 ENHRY and CDR2 SYGVKD. This CDR3 comprises 11 residues. The CDR3 region is CAISPNWGYTF. CDR3 DNA sequence: TGTGCCATCAGCCCAAATTGGGGCTACACCTTC.

V gene TRBV24-1 combines with J gene TRBJ2-2; tentatively, D is TRBD1 or TRBD2 (5 bases each). The CDR3 has 14 amino acids. Germline CDR1 KGHDR, CDR2 SFDVKD. V lost 5 bases, J lost 3 bases, and 9 bases lay in between. CDR3: CATSGRGDTGELFF. The DNA of the CDR3 is TGTGCCACCAGTGGCCGGGGCGACACCGGGGAGCTGTTTTTT.

J is TRBJ2-7 and V is TRBV27; the D call may be TRBD1 or TRBD2 (7 bases each). V lost 5 bases and J lost 4, with 15 bases in between. This CDR3 comprises 14 residues. Germline CDR1 reads MNHEY; CDR2 reads SMNVEV (reference sequence). The DNA of the CDR3 is TGTGCCAGCAGTGCTCAGGGGGGGCTTTACGAGCAGTACTTC. It is translated as CASSAQGGLYEQYF.

This clonotype occurred a few times. The chain recombines TRBV7-6 with TRBJ1-2; D perhaps matches TRBD1 (5 bases). CDR3 length equals 15 residues. The germline V gene encodes CDR1 SGHVS and CDR2 FNYEAQ. The V end was cut by 5 bases, the J end by 0 bases, with 13 bases between. Written as DNA, the CDR3 is TGTGCCAGCAGCCCTCACGGGGGTACTAACTATGGCTACACCTTC. This translates into CASSPHGGTNYGYTF.

The rearrangement links TRBV7-9 to TRBJ2-2, with no clear D. Germline V lookup: CDR1 SEHNR, CDR2 FQNEAQ (reference sequence). CDR3 length: 13 residues. V shed 8 bases and J shed 4 bases, with 11 bases lying between them. CDR3 nucleotide sequence: TGTGCCAGCCCCTTCCGGTCCACCGGGGAGCTGTTTTTT. As protein: CASPFRSTGELFF.

This chain links TRBV6-2 or TRBV6-3 with TRBJ2-7, with unresolved D. The V gene lost 10 bases and the J gene lost 3 bases, with 10 bases spanning the gap. CDR1 is MNHEY and CDR2 is SVGEGT in the germline V gene. CDR3 length equals 11 residues. CDR3 loop: CATSFRYEQYF. The CDR3 DNA is TGTGCCACCTCTTTTCGCTACGAGCAGTACTTC.

This clonotype was found once. The chain recombines TRBV6-6 with TRBJ1-1, with unresolved D. The CDR3 runs to 11 residues. Germline-derived CDR1 and CDR2 are MNHNY and SVGAGI (reference sequence). The V end lost 6 bases, the J end lost 9 bases, and 11 bases lay between the germline ends. CDR3 loop: CASRDGKKAFF. The CDR3 nucleotides are TGTGCCAGCAGGGACGGGAAAAAAGCTTTCTTT.

This clonotype occurred a few times. The V gene is TRBV11-1, the J gene TRBJ1-6; D may be TRBD1 (5 bases). This CDR3 is 17 amino acids long. Germline-derived CDR1 and CDR2 are SGHAT and FQDESV (reference sequence). The ends were cut back, 5 bases at V and 8 bases at J, with 22 bases in the middle. CDR3 bases: TGTGCCAGCAGCCACCGACAGATTAAGGTCGTCCATTCACCCCTCCACTTT. Protein product: CASSHRQIKVVHSPLHF.

This clonotype came up a few times. The chain joins TRBV19 to TRBJ1-2, with no clear D. The CDR3 spans 13 residues. CDR1 and CDR2 (germline): LNHDA, SQIVND (reference sequence). The V end was cut by 4 bases, the J end by 2 bases, with 8 bases between. CDR3 bases: TGTGCCAGTAGTAACCCAGGCAACTATGGCTACACCTTC. The encoded protein is CASSNPGNYGYTF. Complete variable domain (other parts from reference TRBV19 and TRBJ1-2): DGGITQSPKYLFRKEGQNVTLSCEQNLNHDAMYWYRQDPGQGLRLIYYSQIVNDFQKGDIAEGYSVSREKKESFPLTVTSAQKNPTAFYLCASSNPGNYGYTFGSGTRLTVV.

This clonotype was detected ten times or more. The CDR3 sequence is CASSGQRGKNTGELFF. In nucleotides, the CDR3 is TGTGCCAGCAGTGGACAGCGGGGGAAGAACACCGGGGAGCTGTTTTTT. The chain combines TRBV7-9 with TRBJ2-2; 8 nucleotides agree with TRBD2. J gave up 1 base and V 6 bases, and 7 bases lay outside the gene matches. The germline gives CDR1 SEHNR, CDR2 FQNEAQ (reference sequence). The CDR3 runs to 16 residues.

The table lists this clonotype with a few counts. The rearrangement uses TRBV10-3 and TRBJ1-6; no clear D. Germline loops: CDR1 ENHRY, CDR2 SYGVKD. V was shortened by 6 bases and J by 6 bases, with 3 bases between the two germline ends. CDR3 size: 11 residues. The CDR3 loop is CAIRGNSPLHF. DNA of the CDR3: TGTGCCATCAGGGGTAATTCACCCCTCCACTTT.

The J gene is TRBJ2-3, the V gene TRBV20-1; D ambiguous. The germline gives CDR1 DFQATT, CDR2 SNEGSKA (reference sequence). The V gene lost 0 bases and the J gene lost 4 bases, with 11 bases spanning the gap. The length of the CDR3 is 14 residues. The CDR3 spells CSARDRAKADTQYF. CDR3 bases: TGCAGTGCTAGAGATCGAGCGAAGGCAGATACGCAGTATTTT.

This clonotype was picked up a small number of times. This sequence joins TRBV27 and TRBJ2-1; TRBD2 might be the D (6 bases). The V end was cut by 7 bases, the J end by 6 bases, with 22 bases between. The CDR3 sequence is 16 residues long. CDR1 and CDR2 from the germline V gene are MNHEY and SMNVEV (reference sequence). DNA of the CDR3: TGTGCCAGCACCGTGGACGGAGGGAATAGGGGCAATGAGCAGTTCTTC. Protein: CASTVDGGNRGNEQFF.

In its sample, this clonotype was seen a few times. V and J are TRBV4-1 and TRBJ1-1; D is undetermined. V was trimmed by 3 bases and J by 0 bases, leaving 11 bases between them. The CDR3 is 15 residues long. The germline V gene encodes CDR1 MGHRA and CDR2 YSYEKL. The CDR3 here is CASSHTKLMNTEAFF. In DNA form, the CDR3 reads TGCGCCAGCAGCCACACAAAACTCATGAACACTGAAGCTTTCTTT.